This T cell receptor beta chain is drawn from a study of blood T cell repertoires in COVID-19. About the study: There were acute and convalescent COVID-19 samples, and they came from the United States, Italy and Spain. PBMCs, B-cell-depleted T cells, or T cells provided the cDNA or gDNA that made up the material.

The CDR3 totals 12 residues. V was trimmed by 5 bases and J by 4 bases, leaving 9 bases between them. The germline gives CDR1 SEHNR, CDR2 FQNEAQ (reference sequence). This clone appeared a single time. Other DNA sequences in the same sample also yield this CDR3. The assay was immunoSEQ multiplex PCR, and TCRdb's table has in-frame clones only and misses some. The sample shows 350,000 to 450,000 clones, more than 70% of them seen only once. The J gene is TRBJ2-7, the V gene TRBV7-9; weak D call: TRBD1 (6 bases). The clonotype comes from a woman between 18 and 29 years old who had been exposed to COVID-19. Sequencing used PBMCs or T cells enriched from blood (not recorded which). The CDR3 DNA reads as TGTGCCAGCAGCCGTACAGGGTACGAGCAGTACTTC. Translating gives CASSRTGYEQYF.